The present entry profiles one T cell receptor (beta chain) with its context. Its matching antigen is unknown. This record belongs to a study of early stage breast cancer tumors. About the research overall: Invasive lobular carcinomas made up about 30% of the 12 ER+/PR+/HER2- tumors.

Study-level findings and limits: Blood repertoires resembled normal breast more than tumor. Commonly generated sequences made up most enriched TCRB sequences shared between patients.

TCRdb's copy holds only in-frame clones and misses some; the assay was immunoSEQ multiplex PCR. The sample has 9,500 to 12,000 clones, over 70% seen once; the top ten hold 11% to 15%. This CDR3 region has 16 residues. J was trimmed by 6 bases and V by 5 bases; bases with no gene match: 13. Germline V gene lookup returns CDR1 SNHLY and CDR2 FYNNEI. J is TRBJ1-1 and V is TRBV2; TRBD1 aligns across 9 bases. The TCR sequence derives from a person aged 65 to 85 with breast cancer. Sequencing was carried out using breast tumor tissue. This chain's CDR3 is CASSTKPTGGTAEAFF. DNA for the CDR3: TGTGCCAGCAGTACTAAGCCGACAGGGGGTACAGCTGAAGCTTTCTTT.